The next 17 T cell receptor beta chains were all read from a single sample in a study of CD8 T cells in ankylosing spondylitis. Overall study results and limits: Seemingly distinctive of ankylosing spondylitis blood was a TCR beta motif formed by eight highly homologous variants.

No antigen is known for these receptors. Using its own MiXCR run on the 5' RACE reads, TCRdb lists one record per CDR3 protein. The sample includes some 450,000 distinct CDR3 sequences, about a sixth of them seen just once. The specimen was blood, either unsorted or a sorted T cell fraction (not recorded which). Source of these receptors: a male donor with ankylosing spondylitis.

There are many counts of this clonotype. The rearrangement joins TRBV3-1 to TRBJ1-4, with D unresolved. With 4 bases removed from V and 4 bases from J, the gap between germline ends came to 16 bases. This CDR3 region has 16 residues. CDR1 and CDR2 from the germline V gene are LGHDT and YNNKEL (reference sequence). The DNA for the CDR3 is TGTGCCAGCAGCCTCCCCCTCACAAGGGATAATGAAAAACTGTTTTTT. Translated, it gives CASSLPLTRDNEKLFF.

This clonotype was found a few times. The chain carries TRBV6-5 and TRBJ2-1; 10 bases are a match to TRBD1. The V and J ends lost 5 bases and 6 bases, in that order; junction bases with no gene match: 10. Per the germline V gene, CDR1 is MNHEY and CDR2 is SVGAGI. This CDR3 spans 16 amino acids. CDR3 residues: CASSHETGGAGNEQFF. The CDR3 DNA follows: TGTGCCAGCAGTCACGAGACAGGGGGCGCAGGCAATGAGCAGTTCTTC.

The gene calls are TRBV6-5 and TRBJ1-1; perhaps TRBD1 as D (5 bases). This CDR3 spans 14 amino acids. The germline V gene has CDR1 MNHEY and CDR2 SVGAGI. Trimming took 2 bases from V and 6 from J, leaving 13 bases between them. In DNA form, the CDR3 reads TGTGCCAGCAGTTACGGGGGGTCAATCCCTGAAGCTTTCTTT. Translating gives CASSYGGSIPEAFF.

This clonotype was recorded a few times. In DNA form, the CDR3 reads TGTGCCAGCAGCTTGCGGGGAAAGAGTACTGGAAACACCATATATTTT. Residues: CASSLRGKSTGNTIYF. V usage is TRBV5-8 and J usage is TRBJ1-3; no firm D call. Trimming took off 1 base at V and 2 bases at J, with 13 bases between the two ends. CDR1 and CDR2 from the germline V gene are SGHTS and YDEGEE. The CDR3 sequence is 16 residues long.

The gene calls are TRBV2 and TRBJ2-5; D call uncertain. The CDR3 is 16 amino acids. Trimming cost V 4 bases and J 0 bases, with 15 bases left between them. Germline V gene data show CDR1 as SNHLY and CDR2 as FYNNEI. The CDR3 DNA is TGTGCCAGCAGTGGGCTTGGCAGTGAGGACCAAGAGACCCAGTACTTC. Its protein is CASSGLGSEDQETQYF.

Only a few counts were recorded for this clonotype. V usage is TRBV20-1 and J usage is TRBJ1-1; D is perhaps TRBD1 (5 bases). Germline CDR1 and CDR2: DFQATT and SNEGSKA (reference sequence). The CDR3 contains 18 residues. V gave up 4 bases and J gave up 1 base, with 25 bases separating them. CDR3 in DNA: TGCAGTGCTAAGGAGAGGGGAGCACTAATGCACCCGAACACTGAAGCTTTCTTT. It is translated as CSAKERGALMHPNTEAFF.

This clonotype was recorded a few times. This rearrangement joins TRBV7-2 to TRBJ2-6, with 10 bases matching TRBD1. V shed 4 bases, J shed 4 bases, and the junction held 7 bases outside the gene matches. CDR1 and CDR2 (germline): SGHTA, FQGNSA. The CDR3 has 17 amino acids. CDR3 bases: TGTGCCAGCAGCTCCAGGGGACAGGGGTCCGGGGCCAACGTCCTGACTTTC. Protein product: CASSSRGQGSGANVLTF.

The V and J genes are TRBV5-1 and TRBJ2-1; 8 bases align to TRBD1. The ends lost 5 bases at V and 4 bases at J; junction bases unmatched: 14. CDR1 and CDR2 from the germline V gene are SGHRS and YFSETQ. There are 17 residues in the CDR3. CDR3 in amino acids: CASSFSIGTGDYNEQFF. In nucleotides, the CDR3 is TGCGCCAGCAGTTTTTCTATTGGGACAGGAGATTACAATGAGCAGTTCTTC.

This clonotype was observed a few times. The chain recombines TRBV24-1 with TRBJ1-1; a weak D match, TRBD1 (6 bases). V was cut by 6 bases and J by 3 bases, with 10 bases left in between. Germline V gives CDR1 KGHDR, CDR2 SFDVKD. The CDR3 loop spans 13 amino acids. CDR3 sequence: CATSLGAYTEAFF. In nucleotides, the CDR3 is TGTGCCACCAGTCTGGGGGCTTACACTGAAGCTTTCTTT.

The J gene is TRBJ2-2, the V gene TRBV6-2 or TRBV6-3; unclear D gene. V lost 2 bases to trimming and J lost 10 bases, with 17 bases between them. The CDR3 loop spans 15 amino acids. The germline V gene encodes CDR1 MNHEY and CDR2 SVGEGT. In nucleotides, the CDR3 is TGTGCCAGCAGTTACCGCCCACCCAAGGGCGAGGAGCTGTTTTTT. Protein product: CASSYRPPKGEELFF.

In this sample, this clonotype turned up many times. The chain is built from TRBV5-1 and TRBJ2-3; D is uncertain. The CDR3 sequence is 12 residues long. Trimming removed 1 base from V and 5 bases from J, with 5 bases in between. In germline, CDR1 is SGHRS, CDR2 YFSETQ. For the CDR3, the DNA is TGCGCCAGCAGCTTGCCGGAAGATACGCAGTATTTT. Amino acids: CASSLPEDTQYF.

The chain has TRBV2 and TRBJ2-2; D possibly matches TRBD1 or TRBD2 (5 bases each). CDR1 and CDR2 from the germline V gene are SNHLY and FYNNEI. The length of the CDR3 is 14 residues. Trimming cost V 11 bases and J 2 bases, with 15 bases left between them. CDR3 residues: CASGGGRNTGELFF. The CDR3 DNA follows: TGTGCCTCGGGTGGGGGACGAAACACCGGGGAGCTGTTTTTT.

This clonotype has ten or more counts. The V call is TRBV20-1, the J call TRBJ1-2; no clear D gene. CDR3 length: 11 residues. Germline-derived CDR1 and CDR2 are DFQATT and SNEGSKA (reference sequence). Trimming removed 5 bases at V and 4 bases at J, with 8 bases between. The CDR3 loop reads CSASLGYGYTF. The DNA of the CDR3 is TGCAGTGCTTCCCTGGGCTATGGCTACACCTTC.

The rearrangement uses TRBV3-1 and TRBJ1-4, with D hard to call. Germline CDR1 is LGHDT and CDR2 is YNNKEL (reference sequence). The CDR3 covers 13 residues. Trimming pared 1 base from V and 11 bases from J, leaving 11 bases between. CDR3 in amino acids: CASSQVISEKLFF. DNA of the CDR3: TGTGCCAGCAGCCAAGTAATCTCGGAGAAACTGTTTTTT.

V gene TRBV5-1 combines with J gene TRBJ1-4; possible D gene TRBD1, 5 bases. The CDR3 loop spans 14 amino acids. With 4 bases removed from V and 4 bases from J, the gap between germline ends came to 11 bases. Per germline, CDR1 SGHRS and CDR2 YFSETQ. CDR3 sequence: CASSQDSYNEKLFF. DNA of the CDR3: TGCGCCAGCAGCCAAGACAGCTATAATGAAAAACTGTTTTTT.

As concerns this clonotype: It is likely a read error, because the conserved phenylalanine at the end of the CDR3 is missing. This chain links TRBV20-1 with TRBJ2-5; either TRBD1 or TRBD2 may fit D (6 bases each). V was pared by 6 bases and J by 0 bases, with 17 bases between. CDR1 is DFQATT, CDR2 SNEGSKA, per germline (reference sequence). The CDR3 runs 15 residues. This CDR3 is CSAPTPGGHQETQYL. CDR3 sequence (DNA): TGCAGTGCACCTACACCCGGGGGCCACCAAGAGACCCAGTACCTC.

In this sample, this clonotype turned up a few times. The rearrangement uses TRBV15 and TRBJ2-7, with 9 bases fitting TRBD1. The junction had 9 bases not matched to a gene; V was cut back by 5 bases and J by 1 base. The germline CDR1 and CDR2 sequences are LNHNV and YYDKDF (reference sequence). The CDR3 runs 16 residues. The CDR3 is CATSGAAGQGSYEQYF. The CDR3 DNA reads TGTGCCACCAGCGGAGCGGCGGGACAGGGTTCCTACGAGCAGTACTTC.